A selection of T cell receptor beta chains follows, all from one sample in a study of cytomegalovirus exposure and HLA in healthy donors. Here immunoSEQ multiplex PCR was the method, and the copy in TCRdb shows in-frame clones only, minus some. The sample lists over 150,000 clones, 80% to 90% occurring once. The sample consisted of PBMCs. The source is a girl aged 5 to 17 in good health and CMV-seropositive. Both conserved end residues are part of each CDR3. D genes are given only for firm matches. Size values are once, few and many counts, or a class for expanded clones, and some rows have none.

. | TRBJ2-7 | TRBV14 | . | TGTGCCAGCAGTCATAGCTCCTACGAGCAGTACTTC | CASSHSSYEQYF
. | TRBJ1-4 | TRBV4-1 | . | TGCGCCAGCAGCCAAGGGGATCGTGCCGGCGGAGGTCGTGAAAAACTGTTTTTT | CASSQGDRAGGGREKLFF
. | TRBJ1-5 | TRBV15 | TRBD1 | TGTGCCACCAGCAGCCCCACGACAGGGGGCGGCAATCAGCCCCAGCATTTT | CATSSPTTGGGNQPQHF
. | TRBJ1-3 | TRBV29-1 | . | TGCAGCGTAACCAACTCGAGCTCTGGAAACACCATATATTTT | CSVTNSSSGNTIYF
. | TRBJ1-2 | TRBV5-4 | TRBD1 | TGTGCCAGCAGCTTAATTACAGGGGGCCGGAATTATGGCTACACCTTC | CASSLITGGRNYGYTF
. | TRBJ2-7 | TRBV27 | TRBD1 | TGTGCCAGCAGTTCTAGGACAGGGGGGTATAACGGGCAGTACTTC | CASSSRTGGYNGQYF
. | TRBJ2-2 | TRBV9 | TRBD2 | TGTGCCAGCAGCGCCTTAGCGGGGGGTAACACCGGGGAGCTGTTTTTT | CASSALAGGNTGELFF
few | TRBJ1-1 | TRBV7-9 | TRBD1 | TGTGCCAGCAGCCCCGGACAGGGGGGAGTTACTGAAGCTTTCTTT | CASSPGQGGVTEAFF
. | TRBJ1-2 | TRBV5-4 | . | TGTGCCAGCAGAAACTTGGGGGGGCGAAACTATGGCTACACCTTC | CASRNLGGRNYGYTF
. | TRBJ1-1 | TRBV6-5 | . | TGTGCCAGCAGCCCGGTCCCGAACACTGAAGCTTTCTTT | CASSPVPNTEAFF
few | TRBJ1-1 | TRBV15 | TRBD1 | TGTGCCACCAGCAGAGACAGGGGGTCTGAAGCTTTCTTT | CATSRDRGSEAFF
few | TRBJ1-2 | TRBV28 | . | TGTGCCAGCAGTTTGAGAGTCGACAGCCTCTATGGCTACACCTTC | CASSLRVDSLYGYTF
once | TRBJ1-1 | TRBV27 | TRBD1 | TGTGCCAGCAGCCCTTTACCACAGGGGCTGAACACTGAAGCTTTCTTT | CASSPLPQGLNTEAFF
. | TRBJ2-1 | TRBV6-5 | . | TGTGCCAGCAGTCGGGGGGCCGGCTCTAATGAGCAGTTCTTC | CASSRGAGSNEQFF
. | TRBJ1-1 | TRBV15 | . | TGTGCCACCAGCTCACGGACAGAGAAAGCTTTCTTT | CATSSRTEKAFF
. | TRBJ1-1 | TRBV7-9 | . | TGTGCCAGCAGCCTACTTGGGGGGGGCACTGAAGCTTTCTTT | CASSLLGGGTEAFF
. | TRBJ1-4 | TRBV7-6 | . | TGTGCCAGCAGCTCAACATCCCTCGACAGGTGGCATGAAAAACTGTTTTTT | CASSSTSLDRWHEKLFF
. | TRBJ1-1 | TRBV5-8 | . | TGTGCCAGCAGCTTGGCGCGCATAACTAGTGAAGCTTTCTTT | CASSLARITSEAFF